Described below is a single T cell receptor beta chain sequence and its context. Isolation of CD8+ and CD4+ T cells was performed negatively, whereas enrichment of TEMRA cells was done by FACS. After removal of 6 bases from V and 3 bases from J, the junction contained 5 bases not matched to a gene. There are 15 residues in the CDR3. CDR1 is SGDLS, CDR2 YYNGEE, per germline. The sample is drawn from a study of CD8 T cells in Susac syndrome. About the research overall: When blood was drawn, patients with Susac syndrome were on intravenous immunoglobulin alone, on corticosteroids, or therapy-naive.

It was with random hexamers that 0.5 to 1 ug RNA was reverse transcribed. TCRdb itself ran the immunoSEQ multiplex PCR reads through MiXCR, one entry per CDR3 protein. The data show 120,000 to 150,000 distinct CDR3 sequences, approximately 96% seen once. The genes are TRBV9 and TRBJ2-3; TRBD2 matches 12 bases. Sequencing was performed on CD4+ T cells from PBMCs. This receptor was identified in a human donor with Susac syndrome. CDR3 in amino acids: CASTTSGGRTDTQYF. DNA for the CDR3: TGTGCCAGCACGACTAGCGGGGGAAGAACAGATACGCAGTATTTT.